Presented here are 2 T cell receptor beta chains from one specimen sequenced in a study of cytomegalovirus exposure and HLA in healthy donors (dated by TCRdb to the late 2010s). Libraries were constructed by the immunoSEQ multiplex PCR assay. For the multiplex PCR, a mixture combining 60 forward primers for TCR Vbeta segments and 13 reverse primers for TCR Jbeta segments was used. The source is immuneACCESS, and TCRdb retained only in-frame sequences with V and J called. Part of the clones is not carried over; for the studies checked, unresolved V genes explain less than half of this, and the remainder is unexplained. This sample lists 200,000 to 250,000 clones; about 74% were detected once. The ten largest account for approximately 1.7% of the sample. Input material: PBMCs. Every receptor here comes from a woman in her twenties or thirties in good health and CMV-seronegative.

This clone was detected only once. The chain carries TRBV4-1 and TRBJ2-7; 10 bases fit TRBD2. The V and J ends lost 1 base and 4 bases, in that order; junction bases with no gene match: 4. The CDR3 is made up of 15 amino acids. Germline values: CDR1 MGHRA, CDR2 YSYEKL. CDR3 region: CASSQGPSGGYEQYF. CDR3 coding DNA: TGCGCCAGCAGCCAAGGTCCTAGCGGGGGTTACGAGCAGTACTTC.

This clone came up once. The CDR3 loop is CASSWDGGASDTQYF. CDR3 nucleotides: TGTGCCAGCAGCTGGGACGGGGGGGCATCAGATACGCAGTATTTT. The chain recombines TRBV7-9 with TRBJ2-3; 8 bases match TRBD2. Germline assignment: CDR1 SEHNR and CDR2 FQNEAQ (reference sequence). The V segment lost 4 bases and the J segment 4 bases; nucleotides outside the gene matches: 7. CDR3 length: 15 residues.